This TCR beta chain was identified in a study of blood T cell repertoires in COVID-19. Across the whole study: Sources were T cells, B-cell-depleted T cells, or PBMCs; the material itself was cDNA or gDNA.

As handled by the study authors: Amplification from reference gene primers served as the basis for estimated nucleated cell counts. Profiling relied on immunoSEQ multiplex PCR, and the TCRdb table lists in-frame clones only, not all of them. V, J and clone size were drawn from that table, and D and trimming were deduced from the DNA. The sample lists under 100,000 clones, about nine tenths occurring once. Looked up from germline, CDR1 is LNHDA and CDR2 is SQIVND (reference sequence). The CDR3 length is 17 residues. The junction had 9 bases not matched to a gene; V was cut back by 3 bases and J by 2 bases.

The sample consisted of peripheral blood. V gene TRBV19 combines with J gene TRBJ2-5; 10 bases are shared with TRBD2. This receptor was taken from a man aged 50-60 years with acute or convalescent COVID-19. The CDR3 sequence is CASSIKLRTSGQETQYF. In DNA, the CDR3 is TGTGCCAGTAGTATTAAACTTAGGACTAGCGGACAAGAGACCCAGTACTTC.